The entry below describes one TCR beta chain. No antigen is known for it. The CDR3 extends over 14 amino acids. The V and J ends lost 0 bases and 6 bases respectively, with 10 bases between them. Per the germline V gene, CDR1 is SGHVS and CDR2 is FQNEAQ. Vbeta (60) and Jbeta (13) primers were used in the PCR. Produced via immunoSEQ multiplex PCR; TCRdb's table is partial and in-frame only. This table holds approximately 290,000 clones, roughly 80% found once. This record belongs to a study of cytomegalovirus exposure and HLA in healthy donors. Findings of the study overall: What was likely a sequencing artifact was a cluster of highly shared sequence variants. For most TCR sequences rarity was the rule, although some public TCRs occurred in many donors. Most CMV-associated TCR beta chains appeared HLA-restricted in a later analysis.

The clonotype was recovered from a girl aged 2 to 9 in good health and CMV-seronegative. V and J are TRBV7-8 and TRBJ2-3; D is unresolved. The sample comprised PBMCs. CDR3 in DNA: TGTGCCAGCAGCTTAGCCCTATACTTGGATACGCAGTATTTT. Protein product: CASSLALYLDTQYF.